This note documents a single T cell receptor (beta chain) sequence. The data were taken from a study of cytomegalovirus exposure and HLA in healthy donors. It was with 60 Vbeta and 13 Jbeta primers that the PCR ran. Clones were read by immunoSEQ multiplex PCR, and TCRdb kept only the in-frame ones, dropping some. In the table there are about 140,000 clones, 60% to 80% of which are singletons. CDR3 length equals 14 residues. Trimming stripped 0 bases from V and 2 bases from J, with 8 bases between. Germline CDR1 and CDR2: LGHNA and YNFKEQ. The source is a female donor in good health and CMV-seronegative. The sequencing input was PBMCs. The V gene is TRBV4-2, the J gene TRBJ2-7, with TRBD2 as a possible D gene (5 bases). The CDR3 nucleotides read TGTGCCAGCAGCCAAGATGAGGGCACCTACGAGCAGTACTTC. Translation: CASSQDEGTYEQYF.